This T cell receptor (beta chain) was recovered during a study of OX40 agonist ivuxolimab in advanced cancers. Profiling relied on immunoSEQ multiplex PCR, and the TCRdb table lists in-frame clones only, not all of them. The data hold 65,000 or so clones, with roughly 87% observed a single time. Germline values: CDR1 SGHNT, CDR2 YYREEE (reference sequence). The V end lost 0 bases, the J end lost 7 bases, and 11 bases lay between the germline ends. The CDR3 has 15 amino acids. This clonotype was obtained from an adult with an advanced solid tumor such as melanoma, head and neck, liver or kidney cancer. The starting material was CD4+ or CD8+ T cells sorted from blood, obtained in a trial of the OX40 agonist ivuxolimab. The rearrangement joins TRBV5-4 to TRBJ1-6; tentative D call: TRBD1 (6 bases). DNA for the CDR3: TGTGCCAGCAGCTTGGGCAGGACAGACAATTCACCCCTCCACTTT. Amino acids: CASSLGRTDNSPLHF.